The 7 T cell receptor beta chains below were found in one sample sequenced in a study of quantifying T cell responses using KT2 cells. Background on the study: cDNA was made from DNase-treated RNA using alpha and beta constant primers.

An oligo carrying a UMI was ligated to the cDNA 3' end. First-round PCR used 4 to 5 cycles and beta primers RC1.1 and RC1.2 covering TRBC1 and TRBC2. TCRdb reanalysed the UMI-ligation and nested PCR reads using MiXCR and keeps one entry per CDR3 protein. In the table there are approximately 57,000 distinct CDR3 sequences, over 9% of which are singletons. The sequenced material came from PBMCs spiked with cells of the T cell clone KT2. These receptors all stem from a human donor.

This chain connects TRBV7-9 to TRBJ2-3; TRBD2 aligns across 9 bases. Trimming removed 0 bases from V and 7 bases from J; junction bases left unmatched: 5. This CDR3 is 15 amino acids long. The V gene's germline CDR1 is SEHNR and CDR2 FQNEAQ (reference sequence). This chain's CDR3 is CASSLAGTSHNTQYF. DNA for the CDR3: TGTGCCAGCAGCTTAGCTGGGACTAGCCACAATACGCAGTATTTT.

The rearrangement links TRBV15 to TRBJ2-1, with TRBD2 identical over 9 bases. There are 16 residues in the CDR3. The germline gives CDR1 LNHNV, CDR2 YYDKDF (reference sequence). V dropped 2 bases and J dropped 6; count of bases not matched to a gene: 8. CDR3 nucleotide sequence: TGTGCCACCAGCAGAACCCCTAGGCGGGAGGGCAATGAGCAGTTCTTC. This sequence encodes CATSRTPRREGNEQFF.

This clonotype was recorded at least ten times. The genes are TRBV11-2 and TRBJ2-7; D is unclear. The ends were cut back, 5 bases at V and 7 bases at J, with 9 bases in the middle. The CDR3 runs to 11 residues. Per the germline V gene, CDR1 is SGHAT and CDR2 is FQNNGV. The CDR3 DNA reads TGTGCCAGCAGCCGCGTGGGAGAGCAGTACTTC. Translated: CASSRVGEQYF.

The rearrangement links TRBV5-1 to TRBJ2-1; TRBD2 is a possible D gene (7 bases). The CDR3 has 16 residues. CDR1 is SGHRS and CDR2 is YFSETQ in the germline V gene. Between the trimmed V and J ends, which lost 3 bases and 0 bases, there was a span of 13 bases. The CDR3 DNA reads as TGCGCCAGCAGCTCTGGGGGGGGGGCCTCCTACAATGAGCAGTTCTTC. This codes for CASSSGGGASYNEQFF.

In this sample, this clonotype turned up a few times. V and J are TRBV23-1 and TRBJ2-3; no firm D call. TRBV23-1 is an ORF, with its function uncertain. This CDR3 comprises 11 residues. The CDR3 loop is CAEFWPDTQYF. The CDR3 DNA follows: TGCGCAGAATTTTGGCCAGATACGCAGTATTTT.

Many counts were recorded for this clonotype. J is TRBJ2-1 and V is TRBV14; D possibly corresponds to TRBD2 (6 bases). Germline V lookup: CDR1 SGHDN, CDR2 FVKESK. The length of the CDR3 is 13 residues. V shed 0 bases and J shed 14 bases, with 14 bases lying between them. The CDR3 spells CASSQDRAGMEFF. CDR3 nucleotide sequence: TGTGCCAGCAGCCAAGATAGGGCGGGAATGGAGTTCTTC.

This clonotype was detected many times. V and J are TRBV20-1 and TRBJ1-2; the D is unclear. The length of the CDR3 is 14 residues. Germline CDR1 DFQATT, CDR2 SNEGSKA (reference sequence). Trimming stripped 5 bases from V and 2 bases from J, with 15 bases between. DNA of the CDR3: TGCAGTGCTGTTGACAACTCAAGAAACTATGGCTACACCTTC. Its translation: CSAVDNSRNYGYTF.